This T cell receptor (beta chain) was recorded in a study of blood T cells in healthy people across ages. Study background: Through template switching, about one barcoded beta molecule was captured per two T cells, as measured in model experiments. Study observations and caveats: Because sorting was not performed, PBMCs prevented conclusive naive versus antigen-experienced comparison.

CDR3 length: 16 residues. The V gene lost 5 bases and the J gene lost 1 base, with 12 bases spanning the gap. Germline CDR1 reads MNHEY; CDR2 reads SMNVEV (reference sequence). Comments on this clonotype: The target antigen is unknown.

Healthy Caucasian individuals from Russia aged about 6 to 90 were enrolled as donors. The authors extracted at least 5 micrograms of total RNA per sample. Using a J-beta primer mix together with a sample-barcoded 5' primer, a second PCR was run for roughly 6 to 12 cycles. TCRdb analysed the 5' RACE reads with MiXCR anew, one entry per CDR3 protein. This table has about 830,000 distinct CDR3 sequences, about 62% appearing once. The sequence came from a man in his thirties or forties in good health. This chain links TRBV27 with TRBJ2-6; D is unresolved. Material for sequencing was blood. CDR3 nucleotides: TGTGCCAGCAGTCCCCGGTCTTGGTCTGGGGCCAACGTCCTGACTTTC. Its protein product is CASSPRSWSGANVLTF. The entire variable domain, with the rest obtained from reference TRBV27 and TRBJ2-6, is as follows: EAQVTQNPRYLITVTGKKLTVTCSQNMNHEYMSWYRQDPGLGLRQIYYSMNVEVTDKGDVPEGYKVSRKEKRNFPLILESPSPNQTSLYFCASSPRSWSGANVLTFGAGSRLTVL.